This T cell receptor (beta chain) appears in the sequencing data of a study of cytomegalovirus exposure and HLA in healthy donors. Between the trimmed V and J ends, which lost 4 bases and 0 bases, there was a span of 10 bases. CDR1 and CDR2 (germline): SNHLY, FYNNEI. This CDR3 comprises 15 residues. The PCR was carried out with 60 Vbeta primers and 13 Jbeta primers. Produced via immunoSEQ multiplex PCR; TCRdb's table is partial and in-frame only. The sample lists about 130,000 clones, about three quarters occurring once. The source of this sequence is a man between 40 and 49 years old in good health and CMV-seropositive. The source material was PBMCs. The rearrangement links TRBV2 to TRBJ1-5; D may be TRBD1 (5 bases). For the CDR3, the DNA is TGTGCCAGCAGTGCTGGCAGGGATAGCAATCAGCCCCAGCATTTT. It specifies CASSAGRDSNQPQHF.